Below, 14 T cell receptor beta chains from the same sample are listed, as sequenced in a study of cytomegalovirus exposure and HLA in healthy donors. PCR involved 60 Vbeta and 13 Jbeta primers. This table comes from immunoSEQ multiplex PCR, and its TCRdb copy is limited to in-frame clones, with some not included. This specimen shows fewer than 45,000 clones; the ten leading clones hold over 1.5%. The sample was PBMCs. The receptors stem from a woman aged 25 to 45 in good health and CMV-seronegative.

The CDR3 nucleotides read TGCGCCAGCAGCCGACCTGGGCGGGGATGGTTCTTC. Translating it yields CASSRPGRGWFF. The rearrangement uses TRBV5-1 and TRBJ2-1; TRBD2 is a possible D gene (6 bases). Per germline, CDR1 SGHRS and CDR2 YFSETQ. The CDR3 totals 12 residues. The V end was cut by 4 bases, the J end by 15 bases, with 17 bases between.

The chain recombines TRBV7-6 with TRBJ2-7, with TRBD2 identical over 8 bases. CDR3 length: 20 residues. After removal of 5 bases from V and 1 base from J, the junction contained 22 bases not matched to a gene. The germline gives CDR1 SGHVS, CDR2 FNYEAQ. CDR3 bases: TGTGCCAGCAGCCGCACCGTTGGTAATAGCGGGAAACGCGAATCCTACGAGCAGTACTTC. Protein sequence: CASSRTVGNSGKRESYEQYF.

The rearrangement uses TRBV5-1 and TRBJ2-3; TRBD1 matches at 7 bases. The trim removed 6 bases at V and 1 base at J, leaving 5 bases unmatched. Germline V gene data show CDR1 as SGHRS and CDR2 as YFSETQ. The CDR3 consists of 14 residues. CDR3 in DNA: TGCGCCAGCACATCCGGGACAGGCACAGATACGCAGTATTTT. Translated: CASTSGTGTDTQYF.

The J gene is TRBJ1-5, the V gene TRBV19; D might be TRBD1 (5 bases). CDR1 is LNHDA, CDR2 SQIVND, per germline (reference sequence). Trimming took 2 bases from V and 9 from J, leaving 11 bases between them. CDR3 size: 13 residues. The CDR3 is CASSIQGSGPQHF. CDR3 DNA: TGTGCCAGTAGTATACAGGGCAGTGGGCCCCAGCATTTT.

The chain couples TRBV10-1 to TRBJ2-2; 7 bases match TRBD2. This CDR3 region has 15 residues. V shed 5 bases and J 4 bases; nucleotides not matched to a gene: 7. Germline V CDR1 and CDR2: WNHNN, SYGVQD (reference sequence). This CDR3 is CASSREEAGTGELFF. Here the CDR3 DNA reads TGCGCCAGCAGTCGGGAGGAGGCGGGCACCGGGGAGCTGTTTTTT.

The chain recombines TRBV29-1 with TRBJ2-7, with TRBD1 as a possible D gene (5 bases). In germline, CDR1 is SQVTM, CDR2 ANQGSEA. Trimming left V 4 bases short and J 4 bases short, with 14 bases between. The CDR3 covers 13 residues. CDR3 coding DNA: TGCAGCGTTGGCGGCAGGGTTTCGTACGAGCAGTACTTC. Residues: CSVGGRVSYEQYF.

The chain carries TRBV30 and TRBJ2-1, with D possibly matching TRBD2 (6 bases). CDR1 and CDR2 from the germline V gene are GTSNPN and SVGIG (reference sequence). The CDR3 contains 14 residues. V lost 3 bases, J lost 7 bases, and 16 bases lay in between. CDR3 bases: TGTGCCTGGAGAACGGGACTTTCTCCGAATGAGCAGTTCTTC. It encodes CAWRTGLSPNEQFF. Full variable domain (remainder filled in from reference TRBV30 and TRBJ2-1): SQTIHQWPATLVQPVGSPLSLECTVEGTSNPNLYWYRQAAGRGLQLLFYSVGIGQISSEVPQNLSASRPQDRQFILSSKKLLLSDSGFYLCAWRTGLSPNEQFFGPGTRLTVL.

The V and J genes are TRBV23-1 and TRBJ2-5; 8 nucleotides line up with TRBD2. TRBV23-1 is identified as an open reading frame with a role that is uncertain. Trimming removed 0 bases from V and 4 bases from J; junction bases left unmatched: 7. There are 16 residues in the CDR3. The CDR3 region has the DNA TGCGCCAGCAGTCAATCGGAGGTCGCGGGGGGAGAGACCCAGTACTTC. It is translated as CASSQSEVAGGETQYF.

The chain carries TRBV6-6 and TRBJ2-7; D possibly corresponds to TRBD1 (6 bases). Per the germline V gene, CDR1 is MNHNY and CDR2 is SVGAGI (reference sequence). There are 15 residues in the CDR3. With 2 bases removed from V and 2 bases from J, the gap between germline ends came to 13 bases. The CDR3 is CASSYEGRGPYEQYF. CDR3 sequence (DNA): TGTGCCAGCAGTTACGAAGGCAGGGGACCCTACGAGCAGTACTTC.

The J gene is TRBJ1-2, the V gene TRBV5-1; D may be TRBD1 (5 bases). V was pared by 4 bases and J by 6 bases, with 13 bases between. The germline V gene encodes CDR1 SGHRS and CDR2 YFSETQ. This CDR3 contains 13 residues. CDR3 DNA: TGCGCCAGCAGCCCCGCGGGGGTAAATGGCTACACCTTC. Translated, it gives CASSPAGVNGYTF.

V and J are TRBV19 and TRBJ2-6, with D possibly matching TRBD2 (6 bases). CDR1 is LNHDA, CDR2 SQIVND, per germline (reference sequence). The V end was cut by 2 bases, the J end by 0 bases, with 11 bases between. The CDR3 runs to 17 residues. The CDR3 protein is CASSIFVGGSGANVLTF. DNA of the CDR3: TGTGCCAGTAGTATATTCGTGGGGGGCTCTGGGGCCAACGTCCTGACTTTC.

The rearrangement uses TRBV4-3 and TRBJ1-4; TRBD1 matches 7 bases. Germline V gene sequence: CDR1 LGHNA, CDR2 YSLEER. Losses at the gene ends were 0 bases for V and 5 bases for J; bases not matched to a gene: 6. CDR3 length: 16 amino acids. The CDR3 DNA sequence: TGCGCCAGCAGCCAAGATCGCAGGGGGTTAAATGAAAAACTGTTTTTT. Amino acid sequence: CASSQDRRGLNEKLFF.

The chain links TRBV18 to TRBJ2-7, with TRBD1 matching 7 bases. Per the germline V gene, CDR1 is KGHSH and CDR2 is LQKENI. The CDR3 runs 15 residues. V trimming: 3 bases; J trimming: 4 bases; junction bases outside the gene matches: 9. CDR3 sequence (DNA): TGTGCCAGCTCACCTGTTTCTCGGGACAGATACGAGCAGTACTTC. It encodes CASSPVSRDRYEQYF. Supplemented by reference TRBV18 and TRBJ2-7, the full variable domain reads NAGVMQNPRHLVRRRGQEARLRCSPMKGHSHVYWYRQLPEEGLKFMVYLQKENIIDESGMPKERFSAEFPKEGPSILRIQQVVRGDSAAYFCASSPVSRDRYEQYFGPGTRLTVT.

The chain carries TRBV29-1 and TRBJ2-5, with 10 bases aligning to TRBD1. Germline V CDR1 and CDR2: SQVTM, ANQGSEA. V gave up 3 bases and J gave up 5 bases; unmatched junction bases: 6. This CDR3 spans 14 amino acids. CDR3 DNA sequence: TGCAGCGTTGAGGGACAGGGGTTTTCGGAGACCCAGTACTTC. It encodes CSVEGQGFSETQYF.